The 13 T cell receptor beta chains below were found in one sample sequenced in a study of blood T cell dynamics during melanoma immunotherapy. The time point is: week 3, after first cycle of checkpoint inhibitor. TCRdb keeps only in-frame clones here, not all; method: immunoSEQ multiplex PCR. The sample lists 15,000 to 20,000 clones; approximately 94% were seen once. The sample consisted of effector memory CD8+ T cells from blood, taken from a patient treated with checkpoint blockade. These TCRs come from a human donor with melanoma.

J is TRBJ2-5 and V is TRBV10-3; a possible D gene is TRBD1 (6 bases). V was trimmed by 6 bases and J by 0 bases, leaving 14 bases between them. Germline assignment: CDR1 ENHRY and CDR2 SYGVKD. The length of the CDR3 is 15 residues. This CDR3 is CAISLQGSYQETQYF. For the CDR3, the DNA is TGTGCCATCAGCCTACAGGGATCGTACCAAGAGACCCAGTACTTC.

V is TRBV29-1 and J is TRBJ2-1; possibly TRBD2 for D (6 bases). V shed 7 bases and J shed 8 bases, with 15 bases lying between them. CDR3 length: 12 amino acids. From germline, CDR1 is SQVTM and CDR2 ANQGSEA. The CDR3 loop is CSGVGGPDEQFF. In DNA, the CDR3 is TGCAGCGGGGTGGGGGGACCCGATGAGCAGTTCTTC.

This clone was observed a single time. CDR3 residues: CASALAGYEQYF. The CDR3 DNA reads as TGTGCCAGCGCCTTAGCGGGGTACGAGCAGTACTTC. The chain uses TRBV28 and TRBJ2-5, with 8 bases matching TRBD2. The tail of the sequence fits TRBJ2-7 better, so the J call may be wrong. In germline, CDR1 is MDHEN, CDR2 SYDVKM. CDR3 length: 12 amino acids.

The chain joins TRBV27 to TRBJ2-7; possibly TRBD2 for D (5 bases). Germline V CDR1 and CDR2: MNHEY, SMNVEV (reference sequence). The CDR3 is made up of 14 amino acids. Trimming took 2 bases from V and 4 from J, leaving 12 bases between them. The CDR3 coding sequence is TGTGCCAGCAGTTTACTGGGGAGTCGATACGAGCAGTACTTC. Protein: CASSLLGSRYEQYF.

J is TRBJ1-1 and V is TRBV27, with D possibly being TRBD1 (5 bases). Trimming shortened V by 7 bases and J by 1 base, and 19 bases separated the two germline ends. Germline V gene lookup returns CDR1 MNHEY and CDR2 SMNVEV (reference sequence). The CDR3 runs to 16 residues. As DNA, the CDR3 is TGTGCCAGCAAAGAGGGGACCACGGCAGCGAACACTGAAGCTTTCTTT. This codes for CASKEGTTAANTEAFF.

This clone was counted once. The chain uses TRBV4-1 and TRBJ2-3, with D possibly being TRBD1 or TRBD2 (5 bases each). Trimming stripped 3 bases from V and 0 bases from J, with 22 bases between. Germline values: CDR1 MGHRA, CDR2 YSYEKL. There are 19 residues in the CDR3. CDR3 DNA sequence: TGCGCCAGCAGCCACCCTACTTTGGGGGATTTGGGAAGCACAGATACGCAGTATTTT. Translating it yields CASSHPTLGDLGSTDTQYF.

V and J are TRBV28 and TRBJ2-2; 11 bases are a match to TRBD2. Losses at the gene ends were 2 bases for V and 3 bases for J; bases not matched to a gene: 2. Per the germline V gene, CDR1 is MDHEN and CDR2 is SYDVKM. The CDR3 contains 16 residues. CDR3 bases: TGTGCCAGCAGTTTAGCGGGACTAGCGGACACCGGGGAGCTGTTTTTT. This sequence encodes CASSLAGLADTGELFF. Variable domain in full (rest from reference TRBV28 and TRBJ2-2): DVKVTQSSRYLVKRTGEKVFLECVQDMDHENMFWYRQDPGLGLRLIYFSYDVKMKEKGDIPEGYSVSREKKERFSLILESASTNQTSMYLCASSLAGLADTGELFFGEGSRLTVL.

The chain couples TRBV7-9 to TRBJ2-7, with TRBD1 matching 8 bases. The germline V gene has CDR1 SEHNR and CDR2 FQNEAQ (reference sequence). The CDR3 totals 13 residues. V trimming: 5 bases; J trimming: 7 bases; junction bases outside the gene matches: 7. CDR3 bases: TGTGCCAGCAGCCCAACGGGACAGGTTGAGCAGTACTTC. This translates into CASSPTGQVEQYF.

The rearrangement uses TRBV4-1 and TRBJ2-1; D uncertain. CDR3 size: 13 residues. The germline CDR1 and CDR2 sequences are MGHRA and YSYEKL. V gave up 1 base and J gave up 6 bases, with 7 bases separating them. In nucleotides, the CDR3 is TGCGCCAGCAGCCAAGTGGCTAGCAATGAGCAGTTCTTC. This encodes CASSQVASNEQFF.

CDR3 nucleotides: TGTGCCAGCAGCTCGACTAGTCGCGGAAACATTCAGTACTTC. Protein sequence: CASSSTSRGNIQYF. The rearrangement uses TRBV11-2 and TRBJ2-4, with D tentatively TRBD2 (6 bases). CDR1 is SGHAT and CDR2 is FQNNGV in the germline V gene. V was trimmed by 4 bases and J by 6 bases, leaving 13 bases between them. This CDR3 is 14 amino acids long.

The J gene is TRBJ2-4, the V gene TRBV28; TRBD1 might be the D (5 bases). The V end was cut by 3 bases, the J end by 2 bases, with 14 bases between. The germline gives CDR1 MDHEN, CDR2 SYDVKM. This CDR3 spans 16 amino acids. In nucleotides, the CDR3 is TGTGCCAGCAGTTTCACCAGGGAAGGAACCAAAAACATTCAGTACTTC. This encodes CASSFTREGTKNIQYF.

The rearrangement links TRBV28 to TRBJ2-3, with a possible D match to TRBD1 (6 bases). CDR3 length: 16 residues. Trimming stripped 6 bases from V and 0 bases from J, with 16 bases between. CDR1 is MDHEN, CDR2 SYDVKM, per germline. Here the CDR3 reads CASRRTADHSTDTQYF. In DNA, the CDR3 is TGTGCCAGCAGAAGGACAGCCGACCATAGCACAGATACGCAGTATTTT.

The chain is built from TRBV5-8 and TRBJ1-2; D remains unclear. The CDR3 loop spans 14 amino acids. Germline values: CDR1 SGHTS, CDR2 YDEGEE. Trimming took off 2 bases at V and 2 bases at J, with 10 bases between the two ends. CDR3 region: CASSFSSPNYGYTF. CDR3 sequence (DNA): TGTGCCAGCAGCTTTTCCTCACCGAACTATGGCTACACCTTC.